This passage covers 26 T cell receptor beta chains from one sample sequenced in a study of blood T cell repertoires in COVID-19. Generated by immunoSEQ multiplex PCR, the TCRdb table keeps only in-frame clones and is missing some. The sample lists 65,000 to 90,000 clones, roughly nine tenths occurring once. Sequencing was done on a sample of peripheral blood. All receptors come from a man aged 50 or older with acute or convalescent COVID-19.

The V and J genes are TRBV7-8 and TRBJ2-7; D might be TRBD1 (6 bases). The CDR3 loop spans 14 amino acids. Trimming removed 1 base from V and 1 base from J, with 8 bases in between. Germline CDR1 reads SGHVS; CDR2 reads FQNEAQ. The CDR3 region has the DNA TGTGCCAGCAGCTTAGGACAGGTTTCCTACGAGCAGTACTTC. It yields the protein CASSLGQVSYEQYF.

The chain is built from TRBV25-1 and TRBJ2-5; D may be TRBD1 (5 bases). V gave up 1 base and J gave up 1 base, with 7 bases separating them. This CDR3 spans 14 amino acids. The germline gives CDR1 MGHDK, CDR2 SYGVNS. The CDR3, as DNA: TGTGCCAGCAGTGAATCGACAGTCCAAGAGACCCAGTACTTC. It translates to CASSESTVQETQYF. Supplemented by reference TRBV25-1 and TRBJ2-5, the full variable domain reads EADIYQTPRYLVIGTGKKITLECSQTMGHDKMYWYQQDPGMELHLIHYSYGVNSTEKGDLSSESTVSRIRTEHFPLTLESARPSHTSQYLCASSESTVQETQYFGPGTRLLVL.

This sequence joins TRBV7-9 and TRBJ2-5; D might be TRBD2 (5 bases). V lost 8 bases and J 5 bases, leaving 15 bases between the germline ends. Germline assignment: CDR1 SEHNR and CDR2 FQNEAQ (reference sequence). The CDR3 loop spans 13 amino acids. Here the CDR3 DNA reads TGTGCCAGCGGCTCCTCCTCGGGGGAGACCCAGTACTTC. Translated: CASGSSSGETQYF.

This clone was seen only a few times. The chain uses TRBV5-1 and TRBJ2-5; a weak D match, TRBD2 (5 bases). CDR1 is SGHRS, CDR2 YFSETQ, per germline. Trimming shortened V by 5 bases and J by 5 bases, and 19 bases separated the two germline ends. This CDR3 has 15 amino acids. The CDR3 reads CASRGQSGSSETQYF. The CDR3 DNA reads as TGCGCCAGCAGGGGCCAGTCGGGGTCCTCGGAGACCCAGTACTTC.

The V gene is TRBV2, the J gene TRBJ1-2; 8 bases are shared with TRBD1. The junction had 7 bases not matched to a gene; V was cut back by 7 bases and J by 0 bases. Per the germline V gene, CDR1 is SNHLY and CDR2 is FYNNEI. The CDR3 has 15 amino acids. CDR3 sequence: CASNPRQGTNYGYTF. CDR3 nucleotide sequence: TGTGCCAGCAACCCCCGACAGGGGACTAACTATGGCTACACCTTC.

V usage is TRBV24-1 and J usage is TRBJ1-1; D uncertain. The CDR3 loop spans 14 amino acids. CDR1 is KGHDR and CDR2 is SFDVKD in the germline V gene. Trimming took off 7 bases at V and 1 base at J, with 12 bases between the two ends. Here the CDR3 reads CATRAGGKNTEAFF. In DNA form, the CDR3 reads TGTGCCACCAGGGCGGGCGGAAAGAACACTGAAGCTTTCTTT.

CDR3 DNA: TGTGCCAGTCGACTAAAAGACGCCTCGCGCGGCTACACCTTC. Translated: CASRLKDASRGYTF. This sequence joins TRBV6-5 and TRBJ1-2; D uncertain. The CDR3 is 14 amino acids. V lost 9 bases, J lost 8 bases, and 22 bases lay in between. From germline, CDR1 is MNHEY and CDR2 SVGAGI.

The chain carries TRBV6-6 and TRBJ2-3, with 12 bases that match TRBD2. The V gene end was trimmed by 6 bases and the J gene end by 6 bases; junction bases not matched to a gene: 7. Germline CDR1 is MNHNY and CDR2 is SVGAGI (reference sequence). The CDR3 covers 15 residues. CDR3 sequence: CASRYLAGGPDTQYF. In DNA form, the CDR3 reads TGTGCCAGCAGATACCTAGCGGGGGGGCCGGATACGCAGTATTTT.

This clone showed up just once. The V and J genes are TRBV5-1 and TRBJ2-1, with TRBD2 matching 15 bases. Trimming at V came to 4 bases and at J to 6 bases, leaving 5 bases not matched to a gene. The CDR3 length is 16 residues. Germline V gene sequence: CDR1 SGHRS, CDR2 YFSETQ. This CDR3 reads CASSPGLAGGANEQFF. Written as DNA, the CDR3 is TGCGCCAGCAGCCCGGGACTAGCGGGGGGCGCCAATGAGCAGTTCTTC.

The CDR3 is CASSSGVPGLGGGNTIYF. The CDR3 DNA reads as TGTGCCAGCAGCTCAGGGGTCCCGGGACTAGGGGGAGGAAACACCATATATTTT. This sequence joins TRBV7-8 and TRBJ1-3; weak D call: TRBD1 (6 bases). Germline-derived CDR1 and CDR2 are SGHVS and FQNEAQ. V was clipped by 4 bases and J by 4 bases, with 23 bases between them. This CDR3 comprises 18 residues.

The gene calls are TRBV15 and TRBJ1-5, with D possibly matching TRBD1 (5 bases). Trimming removed 10 bases from V and 6 bases from J, with 16 bases in between. This CDR3 region has 13 residues. From germline, CDR1 is LNHNV and CDR2 YYDKDF (reference sequence). CDR3 in DNA: TGTGCCATCGCGGGGGACCGAGGTCAGCCCCAGCATTTT. It codes for CAIAGDRGQPQHF.

This chain joins TRBV3-1 (or the pseudogene TRBV3-2) and TRBJ1-5; possibly TRBD1 for D (6 bases). V was pared by 0 bases and J by 7 bases, with 16 bases between. Germline V gene sequence: CDR1 LGHDT, CDR2 YNNKEL (reference sequence). The CDR3 consists of 16 residues. CDR3 region: CASSQDPGFQGQPQHF. CDR3 bases: TGTGCCAGCAGCCAAGATCCCGGTTTTCAGGGGCAGCCCCAGCATTTT.

This chain connects TRBV14 to TRBJ1-3; D remains unclear. Germline assignment: CDR1 SGHDN and CDR2 FVKESK. Trimming left V 4 bases short and J 0 bases short, with 16 bases between. The CDR3 is 17 residues long. The CDR3 loop is CASSPQPDWSSGNTIYF. CDR3 bases: TGTGCCAGCAGCCCCCAGCCGGACTGGTCCTCTGGAAACACCATATATTTT.

CDR3 protein: CASSDRGNTEAFF. CDR3 nucleotide sequence: TGTGCCAGCAGTGACAGGGGGAACACTGAAGCTTTCTTT. The rearrangement joins TRBV6-6 to TRBJ1-1, with 8 bases fitting TRBD1. The germline CDR1 and CDR2 sequences are MNHNY and SVGAGI (reference sequence). V trimming: 5 bases; J trimming: 1 base; junction bases outside the gene matches: 0. This CDR3 comprises 13 residues.

The chain employs TRBV28 and TRBJ2-1, with 13 bases fitting TRBD2. The CDR3 runs to 15 residues. CDR1 is MDHEN, CDR2 SYDVKM, per germline. V lost 3 bases, J lost 9 bases, and 5 bases stayed unmatched. Here the CDR3 reads CASSLGTSGKLEQFF. The CDR3 region has the DNA TGTGCCAGCAGTTTGGGGACTAGCGGGAAACTTGAGCAGTTCTTC.

This clone was observed once. The chain combines TRBV6-5 with TRBJ1-3; no reliable D call. CDR1 is MNHEY and CDR2 is SVGAGI in the germline V gene. V was pared by 4 bases and J by 0 bases, with 7 bases between. The CDR3 loop spans 14 amino acids. Here the CDR3 DNA reads TGTGCCAGCAGTTCAGGAACCTCTGGAAACACCATATATTTT. Protein: CASSSGTSGNTIYF.

A few counts support this clone. The V gene is TRBV6-5, the J gene TRBJ2-1; TRBD2 matches at 11 bases. Trimming took 7 bases from V and 7 from J; bases not matched to a gene: 3. The CDR3 is 13 residues long. Per germline, CDR1 MNHEY and CDR2 SVGAGI. DNA for the CDR3: TGTGCCAGCAAAACTAGCGGGGGTAATGAGCAGTTCTTC. The encoded protein is CASKTSGGNEQFF.

The rearrangement joins TRBV28 to TRBJ2-1; weak D call: TRBD2 (6 bases). The V end was cut by 6 bases, the J end by 7 bases, with 13 bases between. Germline lookup yields CDR1 MDHEN and CDR2 SYDVKM. The CDR3 consists of 13 residues. The CDR3 DNA is TGTGCCAGCAGAGACGGGGGTCTGAATGAGCAGTTCTTC. The encoded protein is CASRDGGLNEQFF.

This clone occurred a few times. The chain carries TRBV6-5 and TRBJ2-2, with D possibly TRBD2 on 5 matching bases. Deletions cut 3 bases from V and 7 bases from J, with 15 bases between. CDR1 and CDR2 (germline): MNHEY, SVGAGI. The CDR3 sequence is 15 residues long. The CDR3 sequence: CASSYSPAGGGELFF. DNA of the CDR3: TGTGCCAGCAGTTATTCCCCCGCCGGAGGCGGGGAGCTGTTTTTT.

The table lists this clone with a few counts. The V call is TRBV24-1, the J call TRBJ2-5, with a tentative D call TRBD2 (5 bases). V was shortened by 5 bases and J by 0 bases, with 15 bases between the two germline ends. CDR3 size: 16 residues. Germline V lookup: CDR1 KGHDR, CDR2 SFDVKD. The CDR3 nucleotides are TGTGCCACCAGTGTGGGGAGTAATTTGTACCAAGAGACCCAGTACTTC. As protein: CATSVGSNLYQETQYF.

The genes are TRBV27 and TRBJ1-1; perhaps TRBD1 as D (6 bases). CDR1 and CDR2 from the germline V gene are MNHEY and SMNVEV (reference sequence). This CDR3 has 16 amino acids. V lost 5 bases to trimming and J lost 4 bases, with 20 bases between them. The CDR3 region is CASSPSFGGRFTEAFF. The CDR3 nucleotides are TGTGCCAGCAGTCCAAGTTTCGGGGGGCGTTTCACTGAAGCTTTCTTT.

The CDR3 DNA is TGTGCCAGCACCATGGCAGGGGGGAGGAATGAGCAGTTCTTC. Protein: CASTMAGGRNEQFF. This chain connects TRBV6-1 to TRBJ2-1; D is perhaps TRBD1 (7 bases). This CDR3 is 14 amino acids long. In germline, CDR1 is MNHNS, CDR2 SASEGT. V shed 7 bases and J shed 7 bases, with 17 bases lying between them.

J is TRBJ2-7 and V is TRBV10-1, with D perhaps matching TRBD2 (6 bases). CDR1 is WNHNN, CDR2 SYGVQD, per germline (reference sequence). The CDR3 totals 15 residues. V lost 6 bases and J lost 2, with 17 bases in between. CDR3 sequence: CASRRSSALTYEQYF. The CDR3 DNA reads TGCGCCAGCAGACGATCTAGCGCCTTAACCTACGAGCAGTACTTC.

The gene calls are TRBV27 and TRBJ2-7; tentatively, D is TRBD2 (6 bases). The CDR3 spans 15 residues. Germline assignment: CDR1 MNHEY and CDR2 SMNVEV (reference sequence). The ends were cut back, 3 bases at V and 2 bases at J, with 14 bases in the middle. CDR3 sequence reads: CASSLAGGGTYEQYF. The CDR3 bases are TGTGCCAGCAGTTTGGCAGGTGGGGGGACCTACGAGCAGTACTTC.

CDR3: CASRGTGGANQPQHF. CDR3 nucleotide sequence: TGTGCCAGCAGAGGGACAGGGGGCGCGAATCAGCCCCAGCATTTT. The rearrangement joins TRBV6-5 to TRBJ1-5, with TRBD1 identical over 12 bases. Germline assignment: CDR1 MNHEY and CDR2 SVGAGI. The V and J ends lost 6 bases and 4 bases, in that order; junction bases with no gene match: 4. The CDR3 runs 15 residues.

V usage is TRBV24-1 and J usage is TRBJ2-2, with D perhaps matching TRBD1 (6 bases). V was trimmed by 5 bases and J by 2 bases, leaving 14 bases between them. This CDR3 spans 16 amino acids. Germline V gene sequence: CDR1 KGHDR, CDR2 SFDVKD. CDR3 nucleotides: TGTGCCACCAGTGGGGGACACTTACCAAACACCGGGGAGCTGTTTTTT. Its protein is CATSGGHLPNTGELFF.